A single sample gave rise to the 14 T cell receptor beta chains below, sequenced in a study of shared clonotypes between healthy human individuals. The naive CD8 fraction comprised CD45RO-negative cells positively selected for CCR7 and excluded terminally differentiated effector memory CD45RA+ cells. TCRdb's table, derived via immunoSEQ multiplex PCR, lists solely in-frame clones and lacks some. This sample yields 1.5 million to 2.5 million clones, of which about 95% are seen a single time; around 1% belongs to the top ten. The sequenced sample was naive CD8+ T cells sorted from blood. These receptor sequences come from a man between 18 and 29 years old in good health.

This clone was counted once. This chain uses TRBV5-6 with TRBJ2-5; D remains ambiguous. Germline CDR1 is SGHDT and CDR2 is YYEEEE. The CDR3 spans 12 residues. With 0 bases removed from V and 5 bases from J, the gap between germline ends came to 5 bases. As DNA, the CDR3 is TGTGCCAGCAGCTTGGGACGGGAGACCCAGTACTTC. It is translated as CASSLGRETQYF.

This chain uses TRBV7-6 with TRBJ2-5; weak D call: TRBD2 (5 bases). The CDR3 contains 17 residues. Germline CDR1 is SGHVS and CDR2 is FNYEAQ. The V and J ends lost 1 base and 5 bases respectively, with 20 bases between them. The CDR3 nucleotides are TGTGCCAGCAGCTTAGTGGCGCGGTTTTGGGAGTCGGAGACCCAGTACTTC. Protein sequence: CASSLVARFWESETQYF.

The chain uses TRBV5-1 and TRBJ1-2, with 9 bases that match TRBD1. Germline-derived CDR1 and CDR2 are SGHRS and YFSETQ. Trimming took 4 bases from V and 4 from J; bases not matched to a gene: 8. The CDR3 totals 15 residues. The CDR3 here is CASSPAPGQGYGYTF. CDR3 sequence (DNA): TGCGCCAGCAGCCCCGCCCCGGGACAGGGCTATGGCTACACCTTC.

The V gene is TRBV30, the J gene TRBJ2-1; maybe TRBD2 (5 bases). The CDR3 has 14 residues. CDR1 is GTSNPN, CDR2 SVGIG, per germline (reference sequence). Trimming stripped 4 bases from V and 10 bases from J, with 20 bases between. The CDR3 coding sequence is TGTGCCTGGATCCCGGGGTATAAGGAAGAGGAGCAGTTCTTC. Protein product: CAWIPGYKEEEQFF.

The rearrangement joins TRBV11-1 to TRBJ2-5, with D unresolved. CDR3 length equals 13 residues. V was pared by 4 bases and J by 1 base, with 7 bases between. Germline V gene data show CDR1 as SGHAT and CDR2 as FQDESV (reference sequence). The CDR3 reads CASSSWFQETQYF. In DNA, the CDR3 is TGTGCCAGCAGCTCGTGGTTCCAAGAGACCCAGTACTTC.

V is TRBV6-5 and J is TRBJ1-1; 7 bases are shared with TRBD1. The CDR3 loop spans 15 amino acids. Germline-derived CDR1 and CDR2 are MNHEY and SVGAGI. Trimming at V came to 4 bases and at J to 4 bases, leaving 9 bases not matched to a gene. CDR3 nucleotide sequence: TGTGCCAGCAGTTTCCGAGGGGGCATCGGCACTGAAGCTTTCTTT. As protein: CASSFRGGIGTEAFF.

This rearrangement joins TRBV29-1 to TRBJ1-2; 12 bases map to TRBD1. CDR1 and CDR2 from the germline V gene are SQVTM and ANQGSEA. V was clipped by 7 bases and J by 8 bases; unmatched bases: 8. This CDR3 region has 13 residues. CDR3 sequence: CSAGTGGDTGYTF. The CDR3 DNA is TGCAGCGCCGGGACAGGGGGCGACACGGGCTACACCTTC.

This rearrangement joins TRBV7-9 to TRBJ2-7; D may be TRBD2 (6 bases). V lost 7 bases and J lost 4, with 26 bases in between. This CDR3 region has 17 residues. Germline CDR1 is SEHNR and CDR2 is FQNEAQ (reference sequence). CDR3 DNA: TGTGCCAGCATAGTTGTAGTGGCGGGACTTGAGTCTTACGAGCAGTACTTC. Its translation is CASIVVVAGLESYEQYF.

This clone showed up just a few times. V usage is TRBV28 and J usage is TRBJ2-1; 10 nucleotides line up with TRBD2. The V and J ends lost 5 bases and 4 bases, in that order; junction bases with no gene match: 8. CDR1 MDHEN and CDR2 SYDVKM come from the germline V gene. The CDR3 is 16 amino acids. Here the CDR3 reads CASSPLAGEGYNEQFF. The CDR3 nucleotides read TGTGCCAGCAGTCCCCTAGCGGGGGAGGGGTACAATGAGCAGTTCTTC.

The J gene is TRBJ2-7, the V gene TRBV6-6; maybe TRBD2 (6 bases). Trimming removed 9 bases from V and 6 bases from J, with 18 bases in between. Germline CDR1 reads MNHNY; CDR2 reads SVGAGI (reference sequence). The CDR3 is made up of 13 amino acids. The CDR3 region is CASGEQLGGEQYF. In DNA form, the CDR3 reads TGTGCCAGTGGGGAGCAACTCGGGGGCGAGCAGTACTTC.

This sequence joins TRBV6-5 and TRBJ2-7; a possible D gene is TRBD2 (6 bases). V gave up 4 bases and J gave up 3 bases, with 13 bases separating them. There are 14 residues in the CDR3. The V gene's germline CDR1 is MNHEY and CDR2 SVGAGI. Here the CDR3 DNA reads TGTGCCAGCAGTTCAACGGGACTGAACTACGAGCAGTACTTC. Translating it yields CASSSTGLNYEQYF.

This sequence joins TRBV30 and TRBJ1-3; tentatively, D is TRBD1 (5 bases). The CDR3 has 14 amino acids. V shed 5 bases and J shed 0 bases, with 11 bases lying between them. Looked up from germline, CDR1 is GTSNPN and CDR2 is SVGIG (reference sequence). CDR3 region: CAWGEGSSGNTIYF. The CDR3, as DNA: TGTGCCTGGGGGGAGGGGAGCTCTGGAAACACCATATATTTT.

CDR3 region: CASSWTSGTYEQYF. Written as DNA, the CDR3 is TGTGCCAGCAGTTGGACTAGCGGGACCTACGAGCAGTACTTC. The gene calls are TRBV6-5 and TRBJ2-7; 12 bases are shared with TRBD2. Germline trimming cut 4 bases from V and 2 bases from J; bases unmatched to any gene: 0. The CDR3 has 14 residues. From germline, CDR1 is MNHEY and CDR2 SVGAGI.

The chain uses TRBV27 and TRBJ2-1; D is unresolved. V lost 4 bases to trimming and J lost 2 bases, with 9 bases between them. In germline, CDR1 is MNHEY, CDR2 SMNVEV (reference sequence). This CDR3 has 14 amino acids. The CDR3 reads CASSYNSAYNEQFF. The CDR3 coding sequence is TGTGCCAGCAGTTACAACTCCGCCTACAATGAGCAGTTCTTC.